This paragraph reports one TCR beta chain. The antigen is undetermined. The source of the sample is a study of post-analysis software for immune sequencing data. Study overall: The patients showed relapsing-remitting, secondary progressive and progressive-relapsing multiple sclerosis courses. Study conclusions and caveats: Among roughly five TRBV segments more frequent in patients than controls were TRBV5-6, TRBV5-1 and TRBV20-1. Batch-mates among the samples co-clustered strongly by F measure. A significant reduction in normalized Chao1 diversity was observed in multiple sclerosis patients versus controls.

The CDR3 contains 12 residues. Germline V CDR1 and CDR2: PRHDT, FYEKMQ (reference sequence). The library was made from cDNA and included unique molecular identifiers. Some 500,000 cDNA molecules were obtained per 1 to 10 million input T cells. TCRdb fed the PCR reads into MiXCR, producing one record per CDR3 protein. The sample holds roughly 540,000 distinct CDR3 sequences; approximately 34% are singletons and the top ten take approximately 5.4%. The J gene is TRBJ2-3, the V gene TRBV13; 8 bases are a match to TRBD2. Sequencing was done on a sample of blood. This TCR was sampled from a girl under 18 with multiple sclerosis. The CDR3 loop reads CATSASTDTQYF. DNA for the CDR3: TGTGCGACTAGCGCGAGCACAGATACGCAGTATTTT.